This is a list of T cell receptor beta chains from one sample in a study of cytomegalovirus exposure and HLA in healthy donors. This table comes from immunoSEQ multiplex PCR, and its TCRdb copy is limited to in-frame clones, with some not included. The table lists fewer than 250,000 clones, roughly 77% of them singletons, with 3.4% in the top ten. The sequenced material came from PBMCs. The source of these receptors is a man aged 40-49 years in good health and CMV-seropositive. The CDR3 runs from the conserved cysteine through the conserved F or W. The order of the fields is V gene, D gene, J gene, clone size, CDR3 DNA, CDR3 protein. D genes are given only for firm matches. Clone size, where shown, is once, few, many, or a class for clones that have expanded.

>TRBV20-1|TRBD2|TRBJ2-5|few
TGCAGTGCCGGGGGGTGGGAGACCCAGTACTTC
CSAGGWETQYF
>TRBV7-9|TRBD2|TRBJ2-1|once
TGTGCCAGCAGCTTACCCCTAGCGGGAGGCTTTCCCTACAATGAGCAGTTCTTC
CASSLPLAGGFPYNEQFF
>TRBV6-5|NA|TRBJ2-7|NA
TGTGCCAGCAGTTCACGGACAGACTCCTACGAGCAGTACTTC
CASSSRTDSYEQYF
>TRBV6-1|NA|TRBJ2-4|NA
TGTGCCAGCAGTCCCGGGTTTCTAGCCAAAAACATTCAGTACTTC
CASSPGFLAKNIQYF
>TRBV27|NA|TRBJ2-7|NA
TGTGCCAGCAGTCCCCCTAGAGTCTACGAGCAGTACTTC
CASSPPRVYEQYF
>TRBV2|NA|TRBJ2-5|NA
TGTGCCAGCAACCGGGTTAGTGAAGAGACCCAGTACTTC
CASNRVSEETQYF
>TRBV10-2|NA|TRBJ1-5|NA
TGCGCCAGCTCGAAGGGGGGGACCCAAAGGGCCAATCAGCCCCAGCATTTT
CASSKGGTQRANQPQHF
>TRBV6-1|TRBD1|TRBJ2-7|NA
TGTGCCAGCAGGTATGGACAGGGGGACTACGAGCAGTACTTC
CASRYGQGDYEQYF
>TRBV5-1|NA|TRBJ2-7|NA
TGCGCCAGCAGCTTCCAGGAGGTAGGCTACGAGCAGTACTTC
CASSFQEVGYEQYF
>TRBV5-1|TRBD1|TRBJ1-1|once
TGCGCCAGCAGTATGAGGACAGGGCGAGGAAACACTGAAGCTTTCTTT
CASSMRTGRGNTEAFF
>TRBV7-2|TRBD1|TRBJ1-5|few
TGTGCCAGCAGCTGGACAGGGGGGGACAATCAGCCCCAGCATTTT
CASSWTGGDNQPQHF
>TRBV28|TRBD2|TRBJ2-7|NA
TGTGCCAGCAGCCCAAGCGGGAGGGGATACGAGCAGTACTTC
CASSPSGRGYEQYF
>TRBV21-1|NA|TRBJ2-7|NA
TGTGCCAGCAGCACCAACAGGGAGCGCTACGAGCAGTACTTC
CASSTNRERYEQYF
>TRBV2|TRBD1|TRBJ1-1|NA
TGTGCCAGCGATAGGACAGGGGCCCCGAACACTGAAGCTTTCTTT
CASDRTGAPNTEAFF
>TRBV2|NA|TRBJ2-7|NA
TGTGCCAGCAGGGCCTCTAGGACGGGGTCCTACGAGCAGTACTTC
CASRASRTGSYEQYF
>TRBV10-3|TRBD2|TRBJ2-3|NA
TGTGCCATCAGTGACGCACGGGGGGGCGGTACAGATACGCAGTATTTT
CAISDARGGGTDTQYF
>TRBV28|NA|TRBJ2-7|NA
TGTGCCAGCAGTTCGTTTTACGAGCAGTACTTC
CASSSFYEQYF
>TRBV6-5|TRBD1|TRBJ2-7|NA
TGTGCCAGCAGGCTGGACAGGGCTCCCTACGAGCAGTACTTC
CASRLDRAPYEQYF
>TRBV11-2|TRBD1|TRBJ1-1|few
TGTGCCAGCAGCGTTCCGGGACAGGCGACCAAAGCTTTCTTT
CASSVPGQATKAFF
>TRBV5-1|NA|TRBJ1-1|NA
TGCGCCAGCAGCTTGATAGTATCGCGAGGGAGCGCTGAAGCTTTCTTT
CASSLIVSRGSAEAFF
>TRBV7-9|TRBD1|TRBJ1-4|NA
TGTGCCAGCAGCGCTTCACAGGGGCCTAATGAAAAACTGTTTTTT
CASSASQGPNEKLFF
>TRBV7-3|NA|TRBJ1-3|NA
TGTGCCAGCAGCTCCGGTCCCGCCGGAGCTGGAAACACCATATATTTT
CASSSGPAGAGNTIYF
>TRBV4-3|NA|TRBJ1-6|NA
TGCGCCAGCAGCCAAGCAGGGTCCTATAATTCACCCCTCCACTTT
CASSQAGSYNSPLHF
>TRBV5-8|NA|TRBJ2-1|NA
TGTGCCAGCAACCTAAGACTGTGGCAGTTCTTC
CASNLRLWQFF
>TRBV11-2|NA|TRBJ1-1|NA
TGTGCCAGCAGCTTAGACCGCTGGTCCGGGAAGAACACTGAAGCTTTCTTT
CASSLDRWSGKNTEAFF
>TRBV5-6|NA|TRBJ1-2|NA
TGTGCCAGCAGCTTGCAGGAAGGCTACACCTTC
CASSLQEGYTF
>TRBV18|TRBD1|TRBJ2-7|NA
TGTGCCAGCTCACCGGACAGGGCCAACTACGAGCAGTACTTC
CASSPDRANYEQYF
>TRBV18|TRBD2|TRBJ2-1|NA
TGTGCCAGCTCACCACTCGGGGGGGGGACCCACAATGAGCAGTTCTTC
CASSPLGGGTHNEQFF
>TRBV6-1|NA|TRBJ1-3|NA
TGTGCCAGCAGCAATACAGGGTCTGGAAACACCATATATTTC
CASSNTGSGNTIYF
>TRBV6-6|TRBD2|TRBJ2-3|NA
TGTGCCAGCAAGCGGGGGGAGGGAACAGATACGCAGTATTTT
CASKRGEGTDTQYF
>TRBV7-2|TRBD2|TRBJ2-5|NA
TGTGCCAGCAGCCCCAGCGGGGTCGAGACCCAGTACTTC
CASSPSGVETQYF